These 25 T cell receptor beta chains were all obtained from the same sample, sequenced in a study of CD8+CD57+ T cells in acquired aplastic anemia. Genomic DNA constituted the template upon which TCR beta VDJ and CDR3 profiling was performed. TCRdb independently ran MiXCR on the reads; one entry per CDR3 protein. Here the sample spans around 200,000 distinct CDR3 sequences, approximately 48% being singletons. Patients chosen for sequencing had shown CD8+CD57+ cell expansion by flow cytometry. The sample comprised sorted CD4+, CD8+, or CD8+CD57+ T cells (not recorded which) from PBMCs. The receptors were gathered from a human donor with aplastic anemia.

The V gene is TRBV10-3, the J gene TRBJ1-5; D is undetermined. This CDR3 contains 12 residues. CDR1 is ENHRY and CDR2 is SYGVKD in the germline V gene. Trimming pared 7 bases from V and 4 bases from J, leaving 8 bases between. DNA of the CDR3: TGTGCCATCAATGACAAAAATCAGCCCCAGCATTTT. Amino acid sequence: CAINDKNQPQHF.

CDR3 DNA: TGCAGTGCTACAATCGGTGGGGATCGCAATCAGCCCCAGCATTTT. As protein: CSATIGGDRNQPQHF. The chain has TRBV20-1 and TRBJ1-5, with D uncertain. Germline CDR1 reads DFQATT; CDR2 reads SNEGSKA (reference sequence). This CDR3 is built from 15 residues. Trimming removed 4 bases at V and 2 bases at J, with 15 bases between.

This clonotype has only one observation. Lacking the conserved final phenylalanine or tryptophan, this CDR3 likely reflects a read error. The CDR3 sequence is CASSERSRPPYEQYL. The CDR3 DNA follows: TGTGCCAGTAGCGAACGTAGTCGGCCCCCCTACGAGCAGTACCTC. The chain links TRBV19 to TRBJ2-7, with no clear D. CDR1 is LNHDA, CDR2 SQIVND, per germline (reference sequence). Trimming pared 6 bases from V and 2 bases from J, leaving 17 bases between. This CDR3 has 15 amino acids.

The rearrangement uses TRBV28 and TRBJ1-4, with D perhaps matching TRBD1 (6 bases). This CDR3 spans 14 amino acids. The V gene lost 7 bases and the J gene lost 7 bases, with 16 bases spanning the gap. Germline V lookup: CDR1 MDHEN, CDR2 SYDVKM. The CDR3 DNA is TGTGCCAGCACTCTCGGGGGGGGCTCTGAAAAACTGTTTTTT. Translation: CASTLGGGSEKLFF.

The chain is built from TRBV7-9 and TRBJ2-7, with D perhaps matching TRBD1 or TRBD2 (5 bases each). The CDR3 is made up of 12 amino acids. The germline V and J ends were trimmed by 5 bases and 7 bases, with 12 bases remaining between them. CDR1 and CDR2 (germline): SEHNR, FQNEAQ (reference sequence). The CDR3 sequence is CASSLGTREQYF. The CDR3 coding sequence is TGTGCCAGCAGCCTAGGGACCAGGGAGCAGTACTTC.

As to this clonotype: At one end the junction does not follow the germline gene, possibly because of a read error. Here the CDR3 reads CASSSGEGGEQFF. The CDR3 nucleotides read TGTGCTAGCAGCTCGGGGGAGGGAGGTGAGCAGTTCTTC. The chain combines TRBV7-6 with TRBJ2-1, with 7 bases matching TRBD2. The CDR3 covers 13 residues. Germline V gene sequence: CDR1 SGHVS, CDR2 FNYEAQ.

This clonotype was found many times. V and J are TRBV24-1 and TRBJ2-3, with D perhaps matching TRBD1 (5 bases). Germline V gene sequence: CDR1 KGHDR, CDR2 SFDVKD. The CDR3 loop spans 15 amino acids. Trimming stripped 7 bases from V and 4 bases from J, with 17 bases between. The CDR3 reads CATRGHVPLADTQYF. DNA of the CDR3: TGTGCCACCAGGGGGCACGTTCCACTGGCAGATACGCAGTATTTT.

For the CDR3, the DNA is TGTGCCAGTAGTATAGCGGGCGGACAAATCTATGGCTACACCTTC. As protein: CASSIAGGQIYGYTF. The chain couples TRBV19 to TRBJ1-2; D may be TRBD1 (5 bases). CDR1 LNHDA and CDR2 SQIVND come from the germline V gene (reference sequence). The germline V and J ends were trimmed by 1 base and 4 bases, with 13 bases remaining between them. The CDR3 extends over 15 amino acids.

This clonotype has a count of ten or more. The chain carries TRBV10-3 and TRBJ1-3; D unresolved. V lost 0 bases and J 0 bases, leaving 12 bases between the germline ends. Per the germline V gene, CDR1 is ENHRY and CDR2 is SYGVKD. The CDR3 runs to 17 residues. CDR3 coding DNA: TGTGCCATCAGTGAGTCGCGTAAGACGGACTCTGGAAACACCATATATTTT. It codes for CAISESRKTDSGNTIYF.

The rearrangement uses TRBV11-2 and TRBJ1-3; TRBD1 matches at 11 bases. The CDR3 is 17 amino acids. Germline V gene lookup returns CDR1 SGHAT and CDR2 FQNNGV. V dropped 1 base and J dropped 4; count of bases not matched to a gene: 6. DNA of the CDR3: TGTGCCAGCAGCTTAGGGGGACAGGGGGGAGCAGGAAACACCATATATTTT. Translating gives CASSLGGQGGAGNTIYF.

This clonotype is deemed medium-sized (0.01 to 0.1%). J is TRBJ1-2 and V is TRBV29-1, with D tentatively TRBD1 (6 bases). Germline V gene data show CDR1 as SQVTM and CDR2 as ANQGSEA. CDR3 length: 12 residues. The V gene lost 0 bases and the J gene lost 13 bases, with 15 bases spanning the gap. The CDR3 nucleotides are TGCAGCGTTGAAGATCTTACCTTGACAGGCACCTTC. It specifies CSVEDLTLTGTF.

CDR3 region: CATSRDLIGSGANVLTF. The CDR3, as DNA: TGTGCCACCAGCAGAGATCTCATCGGGTCTGGGGCCAACGTCCTGACTTTC. The rearrangement uses TRBV15 and TRBJ2-6, with unresolved D. CDR1 and CDR2 from the germline V gene are LNHNV and YYDKDF (reference sequence). This CDR3 contains 17 residues. Between the trimmed V and J ends, which lost 0 bases and 1 base, there was a span of 10 bases.

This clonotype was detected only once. CDR3 coding DNA: TGTGCCAGCAGCCAAGATCGACGAGAGACCCAGTACTTC. This sequence encodes CASSQDRRETQYF. The rearrangement links TRBV9 to TRBJ2-5; D is undetermined. The V and J ends lost 4 bases and 4 bases respectively, with 11 bases between them. The germline gives CDR1 SGDLS, CDR2 YYNGEE. This CDR3 is 13 amino acids long.

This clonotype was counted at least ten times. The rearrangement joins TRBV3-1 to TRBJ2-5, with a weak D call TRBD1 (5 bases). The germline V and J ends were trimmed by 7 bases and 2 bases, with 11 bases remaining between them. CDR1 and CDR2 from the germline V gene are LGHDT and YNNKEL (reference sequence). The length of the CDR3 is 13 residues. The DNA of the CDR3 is TGTGCCAGCACGCGACAGATTCAAGAGACCCAGTACTTC. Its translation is CASTRQIQETQYF.

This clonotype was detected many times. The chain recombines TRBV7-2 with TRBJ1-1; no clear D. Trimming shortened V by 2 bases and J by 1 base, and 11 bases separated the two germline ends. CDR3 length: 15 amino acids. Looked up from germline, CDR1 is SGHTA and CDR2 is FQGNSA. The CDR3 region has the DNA TGTGCCAGCAGCTTATTCCGCCACAAGAACACTGAAGCTTTCTTT. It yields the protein CASSLFRHKNTEAFF.

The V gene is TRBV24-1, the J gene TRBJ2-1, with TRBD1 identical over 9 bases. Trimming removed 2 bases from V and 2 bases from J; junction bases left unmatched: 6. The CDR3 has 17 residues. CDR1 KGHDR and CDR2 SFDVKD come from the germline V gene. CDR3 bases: TGTGCCACCAGTGATTCCCCCGGGACAGGGACCTACAATGAGCAGTTCTTC. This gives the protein CATSDSPGTGTYNEQFF.

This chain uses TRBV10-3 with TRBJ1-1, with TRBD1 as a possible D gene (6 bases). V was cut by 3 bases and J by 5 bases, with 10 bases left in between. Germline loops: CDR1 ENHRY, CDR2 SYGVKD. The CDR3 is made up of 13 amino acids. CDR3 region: CAISDLQGTEAFF. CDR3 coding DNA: TGTGCCATCAGTGACCTTCAGGGGACTGAAGCTTTCTTT.

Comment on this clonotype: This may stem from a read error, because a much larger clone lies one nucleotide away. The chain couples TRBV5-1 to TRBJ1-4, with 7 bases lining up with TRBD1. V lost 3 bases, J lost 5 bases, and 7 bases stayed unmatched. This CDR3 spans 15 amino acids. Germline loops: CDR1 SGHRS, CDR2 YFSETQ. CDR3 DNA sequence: TGCGCCAGCAGCTCCTTGGGACAGAAAAATGAAAAACTGTTTTTT. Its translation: CASSSLGQKNEKLFF.

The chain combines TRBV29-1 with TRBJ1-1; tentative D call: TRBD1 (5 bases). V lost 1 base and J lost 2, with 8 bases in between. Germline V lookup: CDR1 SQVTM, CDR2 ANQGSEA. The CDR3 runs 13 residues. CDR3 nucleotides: TGCAGCGTTGAAGGACAGTTTAACACTGAAGCTTTCTTT. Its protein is CSVEGQFNTEAFF.

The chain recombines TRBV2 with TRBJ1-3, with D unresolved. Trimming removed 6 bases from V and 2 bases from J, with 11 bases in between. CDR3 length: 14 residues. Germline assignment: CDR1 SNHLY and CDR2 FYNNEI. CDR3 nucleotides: TGTGCCAGCAGCGTAGGACGGACTGGAAACACCATATATTTT. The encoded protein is CASSVGRTGNTIYF.

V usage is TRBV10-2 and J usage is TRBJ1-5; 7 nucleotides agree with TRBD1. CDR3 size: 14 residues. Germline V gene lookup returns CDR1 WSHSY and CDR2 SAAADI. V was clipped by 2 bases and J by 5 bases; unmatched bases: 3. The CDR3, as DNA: TGCGCCAGCAGTGAGAGACAGGGAGATCAGCCCCAGCATTTT. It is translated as CASSERQGDQPQHF.

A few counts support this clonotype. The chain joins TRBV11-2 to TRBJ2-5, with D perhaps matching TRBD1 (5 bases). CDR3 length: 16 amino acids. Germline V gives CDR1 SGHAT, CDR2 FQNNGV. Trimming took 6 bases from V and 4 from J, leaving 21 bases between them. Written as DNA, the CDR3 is TGTGCCAGCAGTTCTATTCAGGGCGGCCTCCGAGAGACCCAGTACTTC. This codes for CASSSIQGGLRETQYF.

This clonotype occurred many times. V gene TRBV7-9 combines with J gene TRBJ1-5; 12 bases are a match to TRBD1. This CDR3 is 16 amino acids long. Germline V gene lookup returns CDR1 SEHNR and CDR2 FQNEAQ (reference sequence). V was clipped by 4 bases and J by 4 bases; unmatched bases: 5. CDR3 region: CASSSGTGGANQPQHF. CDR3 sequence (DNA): TGTGCCAGCAGCTCAGGGACAGGGGGCGCGAATCAGCCCCAGCATTTT.

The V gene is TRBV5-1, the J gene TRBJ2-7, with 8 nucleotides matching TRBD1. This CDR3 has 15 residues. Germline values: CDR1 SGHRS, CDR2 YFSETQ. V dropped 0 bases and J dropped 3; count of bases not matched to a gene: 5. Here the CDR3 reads CASSLAPGQDYEQYF. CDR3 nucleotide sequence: TGCGCCAGCAGCTTGGCCCCGGGACAGGACTACGAGCAGTACTTC.

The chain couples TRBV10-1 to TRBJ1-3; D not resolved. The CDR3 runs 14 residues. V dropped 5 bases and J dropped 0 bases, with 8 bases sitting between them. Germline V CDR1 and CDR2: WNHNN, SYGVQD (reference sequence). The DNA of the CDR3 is TGCGCCAGCAGTCCGGGATACTCTGGAAACACCATATATTTT. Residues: CASSPGYSGNTIYF.